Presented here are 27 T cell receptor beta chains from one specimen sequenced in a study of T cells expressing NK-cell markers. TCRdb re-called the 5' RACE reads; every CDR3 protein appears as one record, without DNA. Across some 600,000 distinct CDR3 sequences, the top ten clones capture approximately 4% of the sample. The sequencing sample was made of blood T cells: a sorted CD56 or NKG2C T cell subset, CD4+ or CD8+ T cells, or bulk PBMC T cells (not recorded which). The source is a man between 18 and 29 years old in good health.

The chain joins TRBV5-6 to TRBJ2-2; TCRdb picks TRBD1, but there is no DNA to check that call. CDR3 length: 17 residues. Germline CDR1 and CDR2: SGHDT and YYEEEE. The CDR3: CASSDPSRGRNTGELFF.

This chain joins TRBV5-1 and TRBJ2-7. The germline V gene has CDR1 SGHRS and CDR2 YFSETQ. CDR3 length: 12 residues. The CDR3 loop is CASSQNGHEQYF.

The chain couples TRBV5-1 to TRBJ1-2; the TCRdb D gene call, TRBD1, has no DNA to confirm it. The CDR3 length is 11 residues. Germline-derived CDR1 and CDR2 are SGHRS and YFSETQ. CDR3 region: CASRRGDGYTF.

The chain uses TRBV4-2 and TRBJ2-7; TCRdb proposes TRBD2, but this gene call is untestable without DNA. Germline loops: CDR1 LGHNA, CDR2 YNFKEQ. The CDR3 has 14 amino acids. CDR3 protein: CASSQSGPISSQYF.

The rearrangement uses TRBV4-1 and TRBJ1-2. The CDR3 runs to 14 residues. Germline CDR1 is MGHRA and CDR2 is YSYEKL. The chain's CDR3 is CASSQTGPAHGYTF.

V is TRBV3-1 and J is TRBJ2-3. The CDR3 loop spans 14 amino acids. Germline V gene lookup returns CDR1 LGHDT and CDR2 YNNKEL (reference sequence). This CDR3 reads CASSQELVYDTQYF.

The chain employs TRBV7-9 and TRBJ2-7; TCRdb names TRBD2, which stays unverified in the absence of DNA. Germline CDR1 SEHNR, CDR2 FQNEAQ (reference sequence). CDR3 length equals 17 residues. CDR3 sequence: CASSTGTSELGSYEQYF.

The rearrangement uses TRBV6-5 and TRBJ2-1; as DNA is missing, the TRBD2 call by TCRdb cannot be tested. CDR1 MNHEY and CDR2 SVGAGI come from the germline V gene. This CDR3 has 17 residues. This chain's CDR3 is CASSYEGLAGPYNEQFF.

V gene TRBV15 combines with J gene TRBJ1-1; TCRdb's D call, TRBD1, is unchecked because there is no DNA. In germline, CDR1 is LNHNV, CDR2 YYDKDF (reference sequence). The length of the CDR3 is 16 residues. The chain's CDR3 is CATSRDSGQMNTEAFF.

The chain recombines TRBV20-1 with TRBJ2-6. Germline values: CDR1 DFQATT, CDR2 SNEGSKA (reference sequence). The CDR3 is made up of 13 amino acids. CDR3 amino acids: CSARVSGANVLTF.

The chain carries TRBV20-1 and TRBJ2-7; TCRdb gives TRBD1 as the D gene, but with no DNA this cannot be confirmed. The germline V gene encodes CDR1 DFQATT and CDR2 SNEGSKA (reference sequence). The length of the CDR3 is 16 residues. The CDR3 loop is CSARDYRAGGIYEQYF.

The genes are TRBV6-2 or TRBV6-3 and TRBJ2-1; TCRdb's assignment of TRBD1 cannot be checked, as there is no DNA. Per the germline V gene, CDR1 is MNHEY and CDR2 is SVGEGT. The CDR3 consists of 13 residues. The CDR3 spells CATTPGRPREQFF.

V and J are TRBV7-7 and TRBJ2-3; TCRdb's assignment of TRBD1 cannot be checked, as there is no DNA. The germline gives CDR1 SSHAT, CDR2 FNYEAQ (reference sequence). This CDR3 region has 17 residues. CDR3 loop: CASSLGVSGPLTDTQYF.

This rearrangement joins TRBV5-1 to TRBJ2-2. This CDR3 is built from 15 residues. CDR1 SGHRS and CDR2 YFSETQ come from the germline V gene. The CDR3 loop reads CATTTEIANTGELFF.

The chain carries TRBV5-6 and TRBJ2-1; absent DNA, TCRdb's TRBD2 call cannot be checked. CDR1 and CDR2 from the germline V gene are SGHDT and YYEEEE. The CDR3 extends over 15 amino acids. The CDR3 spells CASSFSGNAYNEQFF.

CDR3 loop: CASSKGQGSGETQYF. This chain joins TRBV4-3 and TRBJ2-5; absent DNA, TCRdb's TRBD1 call cannot be checked. The CDR3 sequence is 15 residues long. Germline V gene sequence: CDR1 LGHNA, CDR2 YSLEER.

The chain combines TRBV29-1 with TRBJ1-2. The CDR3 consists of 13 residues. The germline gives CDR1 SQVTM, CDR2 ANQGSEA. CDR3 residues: CSVGLQGGRGYTF.

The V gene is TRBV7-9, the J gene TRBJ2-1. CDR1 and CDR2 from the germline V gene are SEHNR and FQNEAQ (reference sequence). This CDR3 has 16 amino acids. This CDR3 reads CASSQALAEPYNEQFF.

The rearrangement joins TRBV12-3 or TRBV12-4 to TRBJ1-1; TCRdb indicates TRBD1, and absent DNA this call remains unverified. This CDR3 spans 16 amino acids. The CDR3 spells CASSLRQGAFGAEAFF.

The CDR3 region is CASSVGGGTGTDTQYF. The chain has TRBV9 and TRBJ2-3; the TCRdb D gene call, TRBD1, has no DNA to confirm it. The CDR3 extends over 16 amino acids. Germline assignment: CDR1 SGDLS and CDR2 YYNGEE.

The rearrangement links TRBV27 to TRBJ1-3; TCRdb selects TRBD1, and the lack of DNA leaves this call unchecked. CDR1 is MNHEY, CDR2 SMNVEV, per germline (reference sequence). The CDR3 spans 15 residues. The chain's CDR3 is CASSLSAGSGNTIYF.

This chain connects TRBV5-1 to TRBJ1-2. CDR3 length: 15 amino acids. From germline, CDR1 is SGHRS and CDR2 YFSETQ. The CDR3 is CASSKTATLFYGYTF.

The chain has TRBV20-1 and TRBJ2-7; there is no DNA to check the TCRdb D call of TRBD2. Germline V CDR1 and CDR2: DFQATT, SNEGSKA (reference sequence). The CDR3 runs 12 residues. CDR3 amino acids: CSATRAAYEQYF.

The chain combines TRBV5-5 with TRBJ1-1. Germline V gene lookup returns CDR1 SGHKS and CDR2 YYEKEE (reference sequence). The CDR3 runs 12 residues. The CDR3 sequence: CASSSTSSEAFF.

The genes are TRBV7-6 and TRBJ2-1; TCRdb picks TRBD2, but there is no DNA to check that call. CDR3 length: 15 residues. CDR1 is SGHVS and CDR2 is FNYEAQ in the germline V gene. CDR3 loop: CASSLTSGRIYEQFF.

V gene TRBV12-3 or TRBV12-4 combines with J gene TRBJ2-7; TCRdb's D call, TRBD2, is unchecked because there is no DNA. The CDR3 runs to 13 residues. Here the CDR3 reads CASSSGRGIEQYF.

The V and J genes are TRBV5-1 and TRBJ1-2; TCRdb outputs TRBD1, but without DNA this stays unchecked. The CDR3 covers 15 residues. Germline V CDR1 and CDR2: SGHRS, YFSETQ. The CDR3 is CASSLDDRGLYGYTF.